What follows describes a single T cell receptor (beta chain). The assay was immunoSEQ multiplex PCR, and TCRdb's table has in-frame clones only and misses some. The repertoire consists of some 70,000 clones, with 92% occurring once and the leading ten covering approximately 6.9%. Per the germline V gene, CDR1 is SGHTA and CDR2 is FQGTGA. The CDR3 totals 16 residues. V lost 3 bases to trimming and J lost 4 bases; unmatched junction nucleotides: 4. The data were taken from a study of graft-versus-host responses after intestinal transplantation. About the study: Each recipient received a multivisceral, liver-intestinal, or isolated intestinal graft.

This material consisted of bone marrow, taken 734 days after intestinal transplantation. The receptor was derived from a human patient who received an intestinal transplant, so some T cells may come from the graft donor. This chain connects TRBV7-3 to TRBJ2-2; 11 nucleotides agree with TRBD2. CDR3: CASSFLAGGLTGELFF. The DNA for the CDR3 is TGTGCCAGCAGCTTTCTAGCGGGGGGCCTCACCGGGGAGCTGTTTTTT.